This TCR beta chain was captured in a study of shared clonotypes between healthy human individuals. V was clipped by 4 bases and J by 4 bases; unmatched bases: 12. This CDR3 spans 17 amino acids. Germline V lookup: CDR1 SGHRS, CDR2 YFSETQ. The repertoire was sequenced with immunoSEQ multiplex PCR; TCRdb's copy has only in-frame clones and lacks some. The sample includes 330,000 or so clones, around two thirds seen only once; the top ten take 9% to 12%. The sequencing input was memory CD4+ T cells sorted from blood. The subset here: CD45RA-negative fraction. V and J are TRBV5-1 and TRBJ2-7, with 12 positions matching TRBD1. This clonotype was sampled from a man aged 25 to 45 in good health. In DNA, the CDR3 is TGCGCCAGCAGCCCAACCAAGGGGACAGGGGGCATTTACGAGCAGTACTTC. Amino acids: CASSPTKGTGGIYEQYF. Drawing the rest from reference TRBV5-1 and TRBJ2-7, the complete variable domain is KAGVTQTPRYLIKTRGQQVTLSCSPISGHRSVSWYQQTPGQGLQFLFEYFSETQRNKGNFPGRFSGRQFSNSRSEMNVSTLELGDSALYLCASSPTKGTGGIYEQYFGPGTRLTVT.